One and the same sample provided the 32 T cell receptor beta chains below, sequenced in a study of T cells in Graves' hyperthyroidism and ophthalmopathy. Template material for amplifying TCR beta CDR3 regions consisted of RNA transcripts. A first-round RT-PCR of the TCR CDR3 used the HTBI primer set. TCRdb recomputed calls from the multiplex PCR reads with MiXCR, one row per CDR3 protein. The sample holds some 560,000 distinct CDR3 sequences, 15% to 18% seen once. The sequenced sample was blood. The receptors were sampled from a woman aged 30 to 39 with Graves' hyperthyroidism.

In its sample, this clonotype was seen many times. This chain joins TRBV7-9 and TRBJ2-4; D might be TRBD2 (6 bases). The V end was cut by 4 bases, the J end by 0 bases, with 13 bases between. Germline assignment: CDR1 SEHNR and CDR2 FQNEAQ (reference sequence). This CDR3 has 16 amino acids. CDR3 amino acids: CASSSSGSLAKNIQYF. The CDR3 DNA is TGTGCCAGCAGCTCGTCCGGGAGCTTAGCCAAAAACATTCAGTACTTC.

This clonotype occurred many times. The chain joins TRBV11-2 to TRBJ2-1; tentative D call: TRBD2 (5 bases). With 2 bases removed from V and 5 bases from J, the gap between germline ends came to 7 bases. From germline, CDR1 is SGHAT and CDR2 FQNNGV. The CDR3 covers 13 residues. CDR3 DNA: TGTGCCAGCAGCTTAAGTAGCGACAATGAGCAGTTCTTC. It translates to CASSLSSDNEQFF.

This clonotype was found many times. V usage is TRBV5-1 and J usage is TRBJ2-3; perhaps D is TRBD1 or TRBD2 (5 bases each). Germline assignment: CDR1 SGHRS and CDR2 YFSETQ. Deletions cut 2 bases from V and 2 bases from J, with 12 bases between. This CDR3 comprises 15 residues. The CDR3, as DNA: TGCGCCAGCAGCTTCCGGGACCCATCCACAGATACGCAGTATTTT. It specifies CASSFRDPSTDTQYF.

The table lists this clonotype with many counts. The chain joins TRBV3-1 to TRBJ1-1; D possibly corresponds to TRBD1 (5 bases). The CDR3 is 15 amino acids. Trimming stripped 2 bases from V and 5 bases from J, with 15 bases between. In germline, CDR1 is LGHDT, CDR2 YNNKEL (reference sequence). CDR3 nucleotides: TGTGCCAGCAGCCAAAGGGCAGGGATTGGGACTGAAGCTTTCTTT. This sequence encodes CASSQRAGIGTEAFF. Together with reference TRBV3-1 and TRBJ1-1, the CDR3 gives the full variable domain: DTAVSQTPKYLVTQMGNDKSIKCEQNLGHDTMYWYKQDSKKFLKIMFSYNNKELIINETVPNRFSPKSPDKAHLNLHINSLELGDSAVYFCASSQRAGIGTEAFFGQGTRLTVV.

This clonotype occurred a few times. V is TRBV5-4 and J is TRBJ2-7, with D possibly being TRBD1 or TRBD2 (5 bases each). The germline V and J ends were trimmed by 4 bases and 7 bases, with 12 bases remaining between them. Per germline, CDR1 SGHNT and CDR2 YYREEE (reference sequence). This CDR3 spans 12 amino acids. This CDR3 is CASSPGLQEQYF. In DNA, the CDR3 is TGTGCCAGCAGCCCGGGGCTCCAGGAGCAGTACTTC.

This chain uses TRBV7-9 with TRBJ2-1; 7 bases map to TRBD2. V lost 9 bases and J lost 4; bases outside the gene matches: 6. The CDR3 totals 13 residues. Germline V lookup: CDR1 SEHNR, CDR2 FQNEAQ (reference sequence). DNA for the CDR3: TGTGCCAGTGAGGCTAGCGGATACAATGAGCAGTTCTTC. Its protein is CASEASGYNEQFF.

This clonotype has ten or more counts. The V and J genes are TRBV11-2 and TRBJ2-4; D is possibly TRBD2 (6 bases). Germline values: CDR1 SGHAT, CDR2 FQNNGV. The CDR3 is 14 amino acids. V shed 1 base and J shed 3 bases, with 7 bases lying between them. The CDR3 region is CASSLGAGKNIQYF. The CDR3 DNA follows: TGTGCCAGCAGCTTAGGAGCGGGCAAAAACATTCAGTACTTC.

Points on this clonotype: This may come from a read error, since a much larger clone is one base off. The gene calls are TRBV28 and TRBJ2-5; D possibly matches TRBD1 or TRBD2 (5 bases each). The CDR3 consists of 16 residues. The ends were cut back, 7 bases at V and 3 bases at J, with 21 bases in the middle. Germline loops: CDR1 MDHEN, CDR2 SYDVKM. The CDR3 protein is CASNPKGLRGEETQYF. CDR3 coding DNA: TGTGCCAGCAACCCAAAAGGACTTAGAGGGGAAGAGACCCAGTACTTC.

This clonotype was counted between two and nine times. The J gene is TRBJ2-3, the V gene TRBV27, with D uncertain. Trimming stripped 2 bases from V and 10 bases from J, with 7 bases between. Per the germline V gene, CDR1 is MNHEY and CDR2 is SMNVEV (reference sequence). The length of the CDR3 is 11 residues. Here the CDR3 DNA reads TGTGCCAGCAGTTTAGGGCAGGCGCAGTATTTT. The encoded protein is CASSLGQAQYF.

This clonotype came up a few times. The chain joins TRBV19 to TRBJ2-7; possibly TRBD1 for D (5 bases). Trimming removed 2 bases from V and 4 bases from J, with 12 bases in between. The CDR3 sequence is 14 residues long. From germline, CDR1 is LNHDA and CDR2 SQIVND (reference sequence). The CDR3 loop reads CASSITPRAYEQYF. The CDR3 DNA sequence: TGTGCCAGTAGTATAACGCCCAGGGCTTACGAGCAGTACTTC.

This clonotype appeared many times. The chain has TRBV20-1 and TRBJ2-7; 11 bases agree with TRBD2. Germline V CDR1 and CDR2: DFQATT, SNEGSKA (reference sequence). The CDR3 is made up of 16 amino acids. V trimming: 0 bases; J trimming: 3 bases; junction bases outside the gene matches: 7. Written as DNA, the CDR3 is TGCAGTGCTAGAGATGGGCCTAGCGGGAGGTTCTACGAGCAGTACTTC. This gives the protein CSARDGPSGRFYEQYF.

This clonotype was recorded at least ten times. V usage is TRBV20-1 and J usage is TRBJ2-1; D remains ambiguous. The CDR3 has 12 amino acids. Trimming shortened V by 5 bases and J by 4 bases, and 9 bases separated the two germline ends. The germline CDR1 and CDR2 sequences are DFQATT and SNEGSKA (reference sequence). The CDR3 DNA follows: TGCAGTGCTGAGTCTTCGTACAATGAGCAGTTCTTC. Its protein is CSAESSYNEQFF.

This sequence joins TRBV19 and TRBJ1-5; D is undetermined. The CDR3 has 16 amino acids. V lost 6 bases to trimming and J lost 3 bases, with 18 bases between them. Per germline, CDR1 LNHDA and CDR2 SQIVND (reference sequence). The CDR3 region is CASRGRGGRYNQPQHF. DNA of the CDR3: TGTGCCAGTAGAGGTCGGGGAGGTCGTTACAATCAGCCCCAGCATTTT.

The chain couples TRBV7-9 to TRBJ1-1; 8 bases map to TRBD1. Germline V gives CDR1 SEHNR, CDR2 FQNEAQ (reference sequence). V was clipped by 10 bases and J by 1 base; unmatched bases: 14. The CDR3 is 16 residues long. This chain's CDR3 is CATRPPGGSSNTEAFF. Here the CDR3 DNA reads TGTGCCACCCGCCCGCCAGGGGGCAGCTCGAACACTGAAGCTTTCTTT.

There are a few counts of this clonotype. The V gene is TRBV30, the J gene TRBJ1-1; D not certain. Trimming cost V 3 bases and J 8 bases, with 16 bases left between them. There are 13 residues in the CDR3. Germline V gives CDR1 GTSNPN, CDR2 SVGIG (reference sequence). The CDR3 is CAWSNLLTEEAFF. The DNA of the CDR3 is TGTGCCTGGAGCAACCTCCTCACTGAGGAAGCTTTCTTT.

This clonotype occurred many times. The chain links TRBV6-1 to TRBJ2-7; D call uncertain. The V end lost 6 bases, the J end lost 1 base, and 13 bases lay between the germline ends. Germline CDR1 MNHNS, CDR2 SASEGT. This CDR3 region has 14 residues. The chain's CDR3 is CASRYLDGSYEQYF. The CDR3 nucleotides are TGTGCCAGCAGGTACCTTGACGGGTCCTACGAGCAGTACTTC.

This clonotype was picked up many times. At one boundary the junction diverges from the germline segment, which might be a read error. This sequence joins TRBV30 and TRBJ1-1; D gene unclear. The CDR3 sequence is 13 residues long. The germline V gene encodes CDR1 GTSNPN and CDR2 SVGIG (reference sequence). This CDR3 is CAWSATRNTEAFF. The CDR3 nucleotides read TGTGCCTGGAGTGCCACTAGGAACACTGAAGCTTTTTTT.

This clonotype was observed many times. J is TRBJ1-1 and V is TRBV27; 9 bases are a match to TRBD1. CDR1 is MNHEY, CDR2 SMNVEV, per germline (reference sequence). CDR3 length: 14 amino acids. With V trimmed by 5 bases and J by 1 base, 2 bases remained unmatched. The CDR3 coding sequence is TGTGCCAGCAGTCGGGACAGGGAGAACACTGAAGCTTTCTTT. It encodes CASSRDRENTEAFF.

V is TRBV6-1 and J is TRBJ1-5, with TRBD1 matching 12 bases. The CDR3 is 17 residues long. J was trimmed by 7 bases and V by 5 bases; bases with no gene match: 12. Germline assignment: CDR1 MNHNS and CDR2 SASEGT. The CDR3 nucleotides read TGTGCCAGCAGTCCGCCGGGACAGGGGGCGAGGAGCCAGCCCCAGCATTTT. Protein sequence: CASSPPGQGARSQPQHF.

This clonotype was counted ten times or more. The chain carries TRBV30 and TRBJ2-1; the D gene is possibly TRBD1 (6 bases). The CDR3 sequence is 13 residues long. V was trimmed by 1 base and J by 9 bases, leaving 13 bases between them. The germline V gene encodes CDR1 GTSNPN and CDR2 SVGIG (reference sequence). The CDR3 nucleotides are TGTGCCTGGAGTGCAAAATACAGGGCTGAGCAGTTCTTC. It encodes CAWSAKYRAEQFF. Complete variable domain (other parts from reference TRBV30 and TRBJ2-1): SQTIHQWPATLVQPVGSPLSLECTVEGTSNPNLYWYRQAAGRGLQLLFYSVGIGQISSEVPQNLSASRPQDRQFILSSKKLLLSDSGFYLCAWSAKYRAEQFFGPGTRLTVL.

The chain recombines TRBV2 with TRBJ1-1, with 7 bases fitting TRBD1. The CDR3 totals 11 residues. The J segment lost 7 bases and the V segment lost 8 bases, leaving 4 bases of the junction unmatched. In germline, CDR1 is SNHLY, CDR2 FYNNEI. Written as DNA, the CDR3 is TGTGCCAGCCAAGGACAGGTTGAAGCTTTCTTT. Translating gives CASQGQVEAFF.

This clonotype was counted ten times or more. The chain carries TRBV11-2 and TRBJ2-7; D is uncertain. This CDR3 region has 16 residues. The ends were cut back, 1 base at V and 0 bases at J, with 13 bases in the middle. The germline V gene has CDR1 SGHAT and CDR2 FQNNGV. The CDR3 DNA sequence: TGTGCCAGCAGCTTAGGTTGGGTTCTCTCCTCCTACGAGCAGTACTTC. This encodes CASSLGWVLSSYEQYF.

This clonotype was seen at least ten times. J is TRBJ2-7 and V is TRBV5-1, with 10 positions matching TRBD1. CDR3 length: 16 amino acids. Germline values: CDR1 SGHRS, CDR2 YFSETQ. V was pared by 0 bases and J by 6 bases, with 9 bases of the junction left unmatched. For the CDR3, the DNA is TGCGCCAGCAGCTTGGGTCCGACAGGGGGCCATGGCGAGCAGTACTTC. Translated: CASSLGPTGGHGEQYF.

About this clonotype itself: A much larger clone is a single base away; this may be a read error. The rearrangement links TRBV13 to TRBJ2-7; D not resolved. The CDR3 totals 15 residues. Trimming cost V 5 bases and J 0 bases, with 14 bases left between them. Germline CDR1 and CDR2: PRHDT and FYEKMQ (reference sequence). The CDR3 bases are TGTGCCAGCAGCCCCGAAGCAGTAGACTCCTACGAGCAGTACTTC. Its translation is CASSPEAVDSYEQYF.

This clonotype was seen only a few times. The gene calls are TRBV18 and TRBJ1-2; 7 nucleotides agree with TRBD1. Trimming cost V 4 bases and J 4 bases; bases outside gene matches: 6. This CDR3 region has 14 residues. Germline V CDR1 and CDR2: KGHSH, LQKENI. The chain's CDR3 is CASSQEQGPYGYTF. Written as DNA, the CDR3 is TGTGCCAGCTCACAAGAACAGGGGCCCTATGGCTACACCTTC.

This clonotype was found many times. The chain uses TRBV28 and TRBJ1-1, with TRBD1 matching 7 bases. This CDR3 spans 15 amino acids. Germline CDR1 reads MDHEN; CDR2 reads SYDVKM. V was clipped by 6 bases and J by 0 bases; unmatched bases: 7. CDR3 residues: CASRGTEAMNTEAFF. The CDR3 DNA follows: TGTGCCAGCAGGGGGACAGAAGCTATGAACACTGAAGCTTTCTTT.

This chain uses TRBV20-1 with TRBJ2-2; TRBD2 matches at 9 bases. CDR3 length equals 16 residues. V shed 3 bases and J 5 bases; nucleotides not matched to a gene: 10. The germline V gene encodes CDR1 DFQATT and CDR2 SNEGSKA (reference sequence). Here the CDR3 DNA reads TGCAGTGCTAGTCAAGAGACTAGCGGAGGTACCGGGGAGCTGTTTTTT. Its translation: CSASQETSGGTGELFF.

This clonotype was observed many times. The chain couples TRBV27 to TRBJ2-3; D is unclear. Germline V gene sequence: CDR1 MNHEY, CDR2 SMNVEV (reference sequence). Trimming left V 6 bases short and J 1 base short, with 11 bases between. The CDR3 consists of 14 residues. The CDR3, as DNA: TGTGCCAGCAGCCCGATCGGAGGCACAGATACGCAGTATTTT. Its protein product is CASSPIGGTDTQYF.

V and J are TRBV6-4 and TRBJ1-1; D unclear. This CDR3 spans 11 amino acids. Germline V gene data show CDR1 as MRHNA and CDR2 as SNTAGT. The V end lost 8 bases, the J end lost 4 bases, and 8 bases lay between the germline ends. CDR3 in DNA: TGTGCCAGCCGCCTTGGCACTGAAGCTTTCTTT. It specifies CASRLGTEAFF.

This clonotype was detected many times. The V gene is TRBV3-1, the J gene TRBJ2-3; no clear D gene. CDR3 size: 13 residues. Germline V lookup: CDR1 LGHDT, CDR2 YNNKEL (reference sequence). Trimming pared 9 bases from V and 0 bases from J, leaving 10 bases between. The DNA for the CDR3 is TGTGCCAGTGGTGCCCCTAGCACAGATACGCAGTATTTT. It translates to CASGAPSTDTQYF.

This clonotype has more than one count but fewer than ten. This chain connects TRBV4-1 to TRBJ1-1; 12 bases are shared with TRBD1. Germline CDR1 reads MGHRA; CDR2 reads YSYEKL. Germline trimming cut 4 bases from V and 2 bases from J; bases unmatched to any gene: 14. CDR3 length equals 19 residues. The CDR3 region is CASSRPYTGTGGSNTEAFF. The DNA for the CDR3 is TGCGCCAGCAGCCGACCTTATACCGGGACAGGGGGCTCTAACACTGAAGCTTTCTTT.

This chain links TRBV25-1 with TRBJ2-7; a weak D match, TRBD1 (6 bases). The germline V and J ends were trimmed by 3 bases and 6 bases, with 9 bases remaining between them. The CDR3 has 12 amino acids. The germline gives CDR1 MGHDK, CDR2 SYGVNS. CDR3 bases: TGTGCCAGCAGTGATATGGGGGCCGAGCAGTACTTC. Its translation: CASSDMGAEQYF.